This T cell receptor beta chain was observed in a study of T cells in Graves' hyperthyroidism and ophthalmopathy. Across the study: Sampling of peripheral blood happened at initial diagnosis, prior to any treatment.

The hyperthyroidism patients had all been newly diagnosed, and their disease duration was under 2 months. Their ages ranged from 18 to 65 years. RNA transcripts gave rise to amplified TCR beta CDR3 regions. Researchers ran a first-round RT-PCR on the TCR CDR3 using the HTBI primer set. TCRdb used MiXCR to reprocess the multiplex PCR reads, holding one entry per CDR3 protein. This sample has 300,000 to 400,000 distinct CDR3 sequences, with 18% found just once. CDR3 length: 16 residues. V dropped 5 bases and J dropped 4; count of bases not matched to a gene: 10. Germline V gene sequence: CDR1 LNHDA, CDR2 SQIVND (reference sequence).

This receptor was identified in a woman aged 50 to 65 with Graves' hyperthyroidism. The sequenced sample was blood. The J gene is TRBJ2-2, the V gene TRBV19; 7 bases line up with TRBD2. CDR3 DNA: TGTGCCAGTAGTCCGACTGTTGGGGGGGGCACCGGGGAGCTGTTTTTT. It yields the protein CASSPTVGGGTGELFF. The full variable domain, completed using reference TRBV19 and TRBJ2-2, is DGGITQSPKYLFRKEGQNVTLSCEQNLNHDAMYWYRQDPGQGLRLIYYSQIVNDFQKGDIAEGYSVSREKKESFPLTVTSAQKNPTAFYLCASSPTVGGGTGELFFGEGSRLTVL.